This T cell receptor (beta chain) appears in the sequencing data of a study of blood T cells in healthy people across ages. Findings of the study overall: Diversity figures derived from one million T cells were judged to underestimate the true value. Correlation between TCR beta diversity and naive T cell percentage was strong.

Using a J-beta primer mix together with a sample-barcoded 5' primer, a second PCR was run for roughly 7 to 11 cycles. From the 5' RACE reads, TCRdb called clonotypes with MiXCR, one entry per CDR3 protein. This table holds roughly 900,000 distinct CDR3 sequences, roughly 48% found once. All donors came from Russia, were Caucasian and healthy, and spanned ages about 6 to 100. Trimming stripped 6 bases from V and 0 bases from J, with 12 bases between. The CDR3 length is 14 residues. Per the germline V gene, CDR1 is MNHEY and CDR2 is SVGEGT. This clonotype was seen only a few times. What it binds is unknown.

This clonotype originated in a man in his thirties or forties in good health. This chain joins TRBV6-2 or TRBV6-3 and TRBJ2-7; no clear D gene. The sequencing sample was made of blood. Here the CDR3 DNA reads TGTGCCAGCAGGAGGACGGACCACTCCTACGAGCAGTACTTC. Protein product: CASRRTDHSYEQYF.